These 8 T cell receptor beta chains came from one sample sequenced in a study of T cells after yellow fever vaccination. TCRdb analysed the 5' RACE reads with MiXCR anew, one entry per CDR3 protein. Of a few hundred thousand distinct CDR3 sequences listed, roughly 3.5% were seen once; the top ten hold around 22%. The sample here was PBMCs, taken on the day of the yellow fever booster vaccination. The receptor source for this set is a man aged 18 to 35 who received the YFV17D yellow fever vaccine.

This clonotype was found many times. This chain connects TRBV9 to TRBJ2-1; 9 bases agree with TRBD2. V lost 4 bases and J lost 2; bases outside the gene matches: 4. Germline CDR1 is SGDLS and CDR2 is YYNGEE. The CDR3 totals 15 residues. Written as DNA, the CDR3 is TGTGCCAGCAGCAGCGGGGGGAGTCCCTACAATGAGCAGTTCTTC. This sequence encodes CASSSGGSPYNEQFF.

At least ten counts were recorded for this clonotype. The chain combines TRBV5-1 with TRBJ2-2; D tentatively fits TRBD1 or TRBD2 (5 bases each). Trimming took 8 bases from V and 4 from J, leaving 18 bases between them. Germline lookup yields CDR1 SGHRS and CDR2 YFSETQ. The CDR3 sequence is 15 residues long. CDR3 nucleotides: TGCGCCAGTAATCCAGGGAACAGCGGCACCGGGGAGCTGTTTTTT. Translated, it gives CASNPGNSGTGELFF.

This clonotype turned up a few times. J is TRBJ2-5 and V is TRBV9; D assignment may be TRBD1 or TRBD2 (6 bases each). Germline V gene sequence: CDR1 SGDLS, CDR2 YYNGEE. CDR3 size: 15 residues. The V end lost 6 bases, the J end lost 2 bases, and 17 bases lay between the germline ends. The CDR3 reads CASTREGGRQETQYF. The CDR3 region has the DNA TGTGCCAGCACCAGAGAGGGGGGTAGGCAAGAGACCCAGTACTTC.

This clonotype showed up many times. The CDR3 region has the DNA TGTGCCAGCACCGACTTGATAGATCAGCCCCAGCATTTT. Protein product: CASTDLIDQPQHF. The rearrangement uses TRBV12-3 or TRBV12-4 and TRBJ1-5; D unresolved. This CDR3 has 13 amino acids. The germline V and J ends were trimmed by 7 bases and 5 bases, with 12 bases remaining between them.

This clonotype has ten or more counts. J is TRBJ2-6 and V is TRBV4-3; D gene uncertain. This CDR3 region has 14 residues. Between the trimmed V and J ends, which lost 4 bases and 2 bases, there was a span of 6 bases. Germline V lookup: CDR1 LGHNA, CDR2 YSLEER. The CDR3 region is CASSLNTGANVLTF. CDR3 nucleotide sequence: TGCGCCAGCAGCCTCAATACTGGGGCCAACGTCCTGACTTTC.

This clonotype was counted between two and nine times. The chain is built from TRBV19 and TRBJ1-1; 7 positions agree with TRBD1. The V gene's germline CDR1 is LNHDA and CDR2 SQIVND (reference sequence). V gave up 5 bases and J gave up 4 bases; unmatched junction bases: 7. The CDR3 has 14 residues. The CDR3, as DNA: TGTGCCAGTAGTCGGGAGACAGGGATCACTGAAGCTTTCTTT. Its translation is CASSRETGITEAFF.

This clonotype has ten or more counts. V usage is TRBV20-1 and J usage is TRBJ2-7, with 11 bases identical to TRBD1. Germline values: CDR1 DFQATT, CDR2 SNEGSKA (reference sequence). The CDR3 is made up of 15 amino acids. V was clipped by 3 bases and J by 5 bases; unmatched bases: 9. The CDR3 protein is CSASPGTGGSNEQYV. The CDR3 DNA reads TGCAGTGCTAGTCCCGGGACAGGGGGGAGTAACGAGCAGTACGTC.

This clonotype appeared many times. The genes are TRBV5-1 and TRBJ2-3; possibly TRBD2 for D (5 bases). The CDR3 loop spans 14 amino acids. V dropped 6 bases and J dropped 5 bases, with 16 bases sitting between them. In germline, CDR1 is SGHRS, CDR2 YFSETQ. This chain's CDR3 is CASKGPGFLDTQYF. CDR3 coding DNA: TGCGCCAGCAAAGGTCCGGGGTTCCTAGATACGCAGTATTTT.